Listed below are T cell receptor beta chains from one sample, sequenced in a study of T cell responses to AZD1222 COVID-19 vaccine. Method: immunoSEQ multiplex PCR; TCRdb's copy keeps in-frame clones and lacks some. Found here are about 160,000 clones, roughly nine tenths of them singletons; the top ten hold around 4.6%. Sequenced here: peripheral blood, sampled on day 0 of MenACWY control vaccination. These receptor sequences come from an adult in good health. Both conserved end residues are part of each CDR3. A D gene is named only where the DNA matches it firmly. Clone size is given for some rows only: seen once, a few or many times, or a class if the clone is expanded.

j_call clone_size v_call d_call cdr3_aa cdr3_nt
TRBJ2-3 . TRBV24-1 . CATSDLRFGGSDTQYF TGTGCCACCAGTGATTTGCGGTTTGGGGGTTCCGATACGCAGTATTTT
TRBJ1-4 . TRBV29-1 . CSAGFATNEKLFF TGCAGCGCTGGGTTTGCAACTAATGAAAAACTGTTTTTT
TRBJ2-3 . TRBV14 . CASSQVSWDGKRIDTQYF TGTGCCAGCAGCCAAGTTTCATGGGACGGGAAGAGGATAGATACGCAGTATTTT
TRBJ1-4 . TRBV6-4 . CASSPDHLEKLFF TGTGCCAGCAGTCCGGATCATCTTGAAAAACTGTTTTTT
TRBJ1-2 . TRBV24-1 . CATSRRQGGYTF TGTGCCACCAGTCGCCGGCAGGGTGGCTACACCTTC
TRBJ2-3 . TRBV19 . CASSRGSDTDTQYF TGTGCCAGTAGTCGCGGATCAGACACAGATACGCAGTATTTT
TRBJ2-7 . TRBV7-9 . CASSQPPRDSLF TGTGCCAGCAGCCAGCCCCCCCGTGACTCTCTCTTC
TRBJ2-3 . TRBV9 . CASSERGTGGRTDTQYF TGTGCCAGCAGCGAGAGGGGGACGGGCGGACGAACAGATACGCAGTATTTT
TRBJ2-1 . TRBV2 . CASLIQRSTNEQFF TGTGCCAGCCTTATCCAGCGGAGTACTAATGAGCAGTTCTTC
TRBJ2-5 . TRBV11-2 . CASSLARVPQETQYF TGTGCCAGCAGCTTAGCCCGGGTTCCCCAAGAGACCCAGTACTTC
TRBJ2-7 . TRBV6-5 TRBD2 CASSYTSGSSYEQYF TGTGCCAGCAGTTACACTAGCGGGAGCTCCTACGAGCAGTACTTC
TRBJ2-6 . TRBV18 TRBD1 CASSPDREGNSYGANVLTF TGTGCCAGCTCGCCCGACAGGGAAGGAAACTCTTACGGGGCCAACGTCCTGACTTTC
TRBJ2-5 . TRBV28 TRBD1 CASSNPRQGNGETQYF TGTGCCAGCAGTAACCCGAGACAGGGGAATGGAGAGACCCAGTACTTC
TRBJ1-6 . TRBV9 TRBD1 CASSVRQGDSPLHF TGTGCCAGCAGCGTTCGGCAGGGGGATTCACCCCTCCACTTT
TRBJ1-2 . TRBV19 . CASSIVNYGYTF TGTGCCAGTAGTATAGTGAACTATGGCTACACCTTC
TRBJ2-1 . TRBV9 . CASSVPGVNEQFF TGTGCCAGCAGCGTACCGGGTGTCAATGAGCAGTTCTTC
TRBJ2-3 . TRBV7-9 . CASSPSFTDTQYF TGTGCCAGCAGCCCGTCATTCACAGATACGCAGTATTTT
TRBJ1-1 . TRBV18 . CASSVGGNTEAFF TGTGCCAGCTCCGTCGGGGGTAACACTGAAGCTTTCTTT
TRBJ1-2 . TRBV28 TRBD1 CASSLTGNYGYTF TGTGCCAGCAGTTTGACAGGGAACTATGGCTACACCTTC
TRBJ2-5 . TRBV7-3 . CASSPDSETQYF TGTGCCAGCAGTCCGGATTCAGAGACCCAGTACTTC
TRBJ1-5 . TRBV25-1 . CASSRGTQPQHF TGTGCCAGCAGCCGGGGGACCCAGCCCCAGCATTTT
TRBJ2-5 . TRBV5-4 . CASSTVEETQYF TGTGCCAGCAGCACCGTAGAAGAGACCCAGTACTTC
TRBJ2-4 . TRBV7-3 . CASSLTPVLFPGNIQYF TGTGCCAGCAGCCTCACACCCGTCTTATTCCCAGGAAACATTCAGTACTTC
TRBJ2-7 . TRBV2 TRBD2 CASSDPGLAGVYEQYF TGTGCCAGCAGTGACCCAGGACTAGCGGGAGTATACGAGCAGTACTTC
TRBJ2-7 once TRBV6-1 . CASSEAGEQYF TGTGCCAGCAGTGAAGCTGGCGAGCAGTACTTC
TRBJ2-5 . TRBV12-3/TRBV12-4 TRBD1 CASSLTSGQVDF TGTGCCAGCAGTCTTACTTCGGGACAGGTAGACTTC
TRBJ1-2 . TRBV29-1 TRBD1 CSGTLQGESGYTF TGCAGCGGTACGTTACAGGGGGAGAGTGGCTACACCTTC
TRBJ1-2 few TRBV4-1 . CASSQEAQNTMNYGYTF TGCGCCAGCAGCCAAGAAGCCCAGAATACCATGAACTATGGCTACACCTTC
TRBJ2-1 . TRBV7-8 . CASSLNGPPINEQFF TGTGCCAGCAGCTTAAATGGCCCTCCCATCAATGAGCAGTTCTTC
TRBJ1-5 . TRBV7-2 . CASSPPGQNQPQHF TGTGCCAGCAGCCCCCCAGGACAGAATCAGCCCCAGCATTTT
TRBJ2-1 . TRBV10-2 TRBD2 CASSTTSGSGEQFF TGCGCCAGCAGTACGACTAGCGGGAGTGGTGAGCAGTTCTTC